The 23 T cell receptor beta chains given below trace back to one sample, sequenced in a study of T cell responses to AZD1222 COVID-19 vaccine. The data were produced by immunoSEQ multiplex PCR, yet TCRdb's version contains in-frame clones alone and is incomplete. This sample carries about 130,000 clones, roughly 90% of them seen once, and the ten largest clones take around 1.5%. Sequencing used peripheral blood, obtained on day 0 of AZD1222 vaccination. The receptors derive from an adult in good health.

The V call is TRBV10-1, the J call TRBJ1-2; a possible D gene is TRBD1 (5 bases). Trimming removed 2 bases from V and 4 bases from J, with 11 bases in between. This CDR3 region has 14 residues. In germline, CDR1 is WNHNN, CDR2 SYGVQD (reference sequence). The chain's CDR3 is CASSEPGHLYGYTF. Here the CDR3 DNA reads TGCGCCAGCAGTGAGCCGGGGCACCTCTATGGCTACACCTTC.

Written as DNA, the CDR3 is TGTGCCAGCAGCTCAAATGGCAATCAGCCCCAGCATTTT. Protein product: CASSSNGNQPQHF. The chain combines TRBV12-3 or TRBV12-4 with TRBJ1-5; no reliable D call. The CDR3 spans 13 residues. The V gene lost 6 bases and the J gene lost 2 bases, with 8 bases spanning the gap.

The gene calls are TRBV19 and TRBJ1-5, with 9 bases fitting TRBD1. The CDR3 sequence is 16 residues long. Germline V gene lookup returns CDR1 LNHDA and CDR2 SQIVND (reference sequence). The V and J ends lost 7 bases and 0 bases, in that order; junction bases with no gene match: 7. Written as DNA, the CDR3 is TGTGCCAGTAAGCCTCGGACAGGGGATAGCAATCAGCCCCAGCATTTT. It yields the protein CASKPRTGDSNQPQHF.

The rearrangement links TRBV5-6 to TRBJ1-3; D gene uncertain. V shed 2 bases and J shed 0 bases, with 6 bases lying between them. This CDR3 is built from 14 residues. Germline CDR1 and CDR2: SGHDT and YYEEEE. CDR3 sequence: CASSFVSSGNTIYF. In DNA, the CDR3 is TGTGCCAGCAGCTTCGTGAGCTCTGGAAACACCATATATTTT.

This chain uses TRBV2 with TRBJ2-1; D is uncertain. This CDR3 is 12 amino acids long. V was trimmed by 0 bases and J by 10 bases, leaving 7 bases between them. Germline V gene lookup returns CDR1 SNHLY and CDR2 FYNNEI. This CDR3 reads CASSEALREQFF. CDR3 bases: TGTGCCAGCAGTGAAGCGCTTCGGGAGCAGTTCTTC. Full variable domain (missing parts from reference TRBV2 and TRBJ2-1): EPEVTQTPSHQVTQMGQEVILRCVPISNHLYFYWYRQILGQKVEFLVSFYNNEISEKSEIFDDQFSVERPDGSNFTLKIRSTKLEDSAMYFCASSEALREQFFGPGTRLTVL.

Only a few counts were recorded for this clone. The gene calls are TRBV3-1 (or the pseudogene TRBV3-2) and TRBJ2-7; 11 positions agree with TRBD2. J lost 0 bases, V lost 0 bases, and 10 bases had no gene match. Per the germline V gene, CDR1 is LGHDT and CDR2 is YNNKEL (reference sequence). The CDR3 loop spans 19 amino acids. The chain's CDR3 is CASSQDGQLAGDLSYEQYF. Here the CDR3 DNA reads TGTGCCAGCAGCCAAGACGGGCAACTAGCGGGAGACCTCTCCTACGAGCAGTACTTC.

This chain links TRBV5-1 with TRBJ2-1, with D tentatively TRBD2 (6 bases). Germline CDR1 SGHRS, CDR2 YFSETQ. The CDR3 is made up of 14 amino acids. V shed 4 bases and J shed 6 bases, with 14 bases lying between them. The CDR3 sequence: CASSALGGSNEQFF. The CDR3 DNA reads as TGCGCCAGCAGCGCCCTTGGGGGGAGCAATGAGCAGTTCTTC.

V usage is TRBV5-4 and J usage is TRBJ1-1, with D uncertain. CDR3 length: 12 amino acids. Trimming removed 4 bases from V and 2 bases from J, with 6 bases in between. CDR1 is SGHNT and CDR2 is YYREEE in the germline V gene (reference sequence). CDR3 sequence: CASSLDNTEAFF. CDR3 coding DNA: TGTGCCAGCAGCCTAGACAACACTGAAGCTTTCTTT.

The chain couples TRBV25-1 to TRBJ1-6; TRBD1 aligns across 7 bases. Germline V gene sequence: CDR1 MGHDK, CDR2 SYGVNS. This CDR3 contains 14 residues. With V trimmed by 3 bases and J by 6 bases, 2 bases remained unmatched. In nucleotides, the CDR3 is TGTGCCAGCAGTGAGTACAGGGGTAATTCACCCCTCCACTTT. Translating it yields CASSEYRGNSPLHF.

The chain has TRBV6-5 and TRBJ1-5, with D possibly matching TRBD1 (5 bases). Looked up from germline, CDR1 is MNHEY and CDR2 is SVGAGI. This CDR3 contains 15 residues. V lost 8 bases, J lost 1 base, and 15 bases lay in between. The CDR3 spells CASSPQGISNQPQHF. The CDR3, as DNA: TGTGCCAGCTCACCCCAGGGTATAAGCAATCAGCCCCAGCATTTT.

This clone was observed a single time. In nucleotides, the CDR3 is TGCGCCAGCAGTGAGGGGGACCCCCGCTACAATGAGCAGTTCTTC. Its translation is CASSEGDPRYNEQFF. The chain carries TRBV10-2 and TRBJ2-1; D is tentatively TRBD1 or TRBD2 (5 bases each). The germline V gene encodes CDR1 WSHSY and CDR2 SAAADI. V was pared by 2 bases and J by 3 bases, with 11 bases between. The CDR3 totals 15 residues.

This chain joins TRBV7-9 and TRBJ1-5, with no clear D. The V and J ends lost 5 bases and 0 bases respectively, with 8 bases between them. Germline CDR1 reads SEHNR; CDR2 reads FQNEAQ (reference sequence). CDR3 size: 14 residues. The CDR3 sequence: CASSRDLSNQPQHF. DNA of the CDR3: TGTGCCAGCAGCAGGGATCTTAGCAATCAGCCCCAGCATTTT.

The chain has TRBV7-2 and TRBJ1-1; a possible D gene is TRBD1 (5 bases). The CDR3 spans 16 residues. Germline CDR1 SGHTA, CDR2 FQGNSA. The V end was cut by 5 bases, the J end by 6 bases, with 22 bases between. CDR3 region: CASSPSSGTINAEAFF. CDR3 nucleotide sequence: TGTGCCAGCAGCCCCTCCTCCGGGACGATAAACGCTGAAGCTTTCTTT.

V is TRBV3-1 (or the pseudogene TRBV3-2) and J is TRBJ2-3; 9 nucleotides align to TRBD2. V shed 1 base, J shed 6 bases, and the junction held 11 bases outside the gene matches. Germline V CDR1 and CDR2: LGHDT, YNNKEL (reference sequence). This CDR3 contains 17 residues. The DNA for the CDR3 is TGTGCCAGCAGCCAAGCAAGGAGTAGCGGGAGCGGGGATACGCAGTATTTT. The encoded protein is CASSQARSSGSGDTQYF.

The V and J genes are TRBV28 and TRBJ1-2; D ambiguous. Germline values: CDR1 MDHEN, CDR2 SYDVKM. CDR3 length: 12 residues. Trimming stripped 4 bases from V and 8 bases from J, with 11 bases between. This chain's CDR3 is CASSSGVGGYTF. The CDR3 nucleotides read TGTGCCAGCAGTTCGGGAGTGGGAGGCTACACCTTC.

The rearrangement joins TRBV24-1 to TRBJ2-1; 9 bases fit TRBD1. The germline CDR1 and CDR2 sequences are KGHDR and SFDVKD. The CDR3 is 14 amino acids. The junction had 3 bases not matched to a gene; V was cut back by 7 bases and J by 3 bases. The CDR3 region is CATSQGQGYNEQFF. The CDR3 DNA follows: TGTGCCACCAGCCAGGGACAGGGCTACAATGAGCAGTTCTTC.

The chain employs TRBV7-8 and TRBJ2-1; D gene ambiguous. Trimming took off 5 bases at V and 0 bases at J, with 8 bases between the two ends. Germline V gene data show CDR1 as SGHVS and CDR2 as FQNEAQ. CDR3 size: 14 residues. This CDR3 is CASSTRTSYNEQFF. The CDR3 coding sequence is TGTGCCAGCAGCACACGGACCTCCTACAATGAGCAGTTCTTC. The full variable domain, with the rest looked up from reference TRBV7-8 and TRBJ2-1, is GAGVSQSPRYKVAKRGQDVALRCDPISGHVSLFWYQQALGQGPEFLTYFQNEAQLDKSGLPSDRFFAERPEGSVSTLKIQRTQQEDSAVYLCASSTRTSYNEQFFGPGTRLTVL.

The genes are TRBV6-5 and TRBJ2-7, with D possibly TRBD1 on 5 matching bases. CDR1 and CDR2 from the germline V gene are MNHEY and SVGAGI. With 6 bases removed from V and 3 bases from J, the gap between germline ends came to 15 bases. The CDR3 sequence is 14 residues long. The DNA for the CDR3 is TGTGCCAGCAGAATGAGCCGACAGCACTACGAGCAGTACTTC. This translates into CASRMSRQHYEQYF.

V is TRBV5-1 and J is TRBJ2-7; weak D call: TRBD1 (5 bases). This CDR3 is built from 14 residues. The V end was cut by 5 bases, the J end by 9 bases, with 21 bases between. The germline gives CDR1 SGHRS, CDR2 YFSETQ. CDR3 coding DNA: TGCGCCAGCAGTGCGGCCGGCAGGGAAGTTGGGCAGTACTTC. Encoded protein: CASSAAGREVGQYF.

The CDR3, as DNA: TGTGCCTGGGGGACAGGGGACCAAGAGACCCAGTACTTC. This encodes CAWGTGDQETQYF. V usage is TRBV30 and J usage is TRBJ2-5; 10 nucleotides align to TRBD1. Trimming removed 5 bases from V and 0 bases from J; junction bases left unmatched: 0. Germline V gene lookup returns CDR1 GTSNPN and CDR2 SVGIG (reference sequence). The CDR3 runs to 13 residues.

The J gene is TRBJ2-1, the V gene TRBV3-1 (or the pseudogene TRBV3-2), with D possibly being TRBD2 (6 bases). CDR3 size: 18 residues. V was shortened by 4 bases and J by 0 bases, with 19 bases between the two germline ends. Germline V lookup: CDR1 LGHDT, CDR2 YNNKEL (reference sequence). The CDR3 DNA sequence: TGTGCCAGCAGCCTGGGTGCACTAGCTACAAACTCCTACAATGAGCAGTTCTTC. As protein: CASSLGALATNSYNEQFF.

This chain uses TRBV28 with TRBJ1-6; D possibly corresponds to TRBD1 (6 bases). This CDR3 has 13 amino acids. CDR1 is MDHEN, CDR2 SYDVKM, per germline. Trimming took off 8 bases at V and 8 bases at J, with 13 bases between the two ends. Here the CDR3 reads CASSWRGYSPLHF. In DNA, the CDR3 is TGTGCCAGCTCCTGGAGGGGGTATTCACCCCTCCACTTT.

The rearrangement uses TRBV9 and TRBJ2-3, with D perhaps being TRBD1 or TRBD2 (5 bases each). This CDR3 has 15 amino acids. The V end was cut by 3 bases, the J end by 6 bases, with 17 bases between. CDR1 is SGDLS, CDR2 YYNGEE, per germline. CDR3 in amino acids: CASSATGTVIDTQYF. The DNA of the CDR3 is TGTGCCAGCAGCGCGACCGGGACCGTTATCGATACGCAGTATTTT.